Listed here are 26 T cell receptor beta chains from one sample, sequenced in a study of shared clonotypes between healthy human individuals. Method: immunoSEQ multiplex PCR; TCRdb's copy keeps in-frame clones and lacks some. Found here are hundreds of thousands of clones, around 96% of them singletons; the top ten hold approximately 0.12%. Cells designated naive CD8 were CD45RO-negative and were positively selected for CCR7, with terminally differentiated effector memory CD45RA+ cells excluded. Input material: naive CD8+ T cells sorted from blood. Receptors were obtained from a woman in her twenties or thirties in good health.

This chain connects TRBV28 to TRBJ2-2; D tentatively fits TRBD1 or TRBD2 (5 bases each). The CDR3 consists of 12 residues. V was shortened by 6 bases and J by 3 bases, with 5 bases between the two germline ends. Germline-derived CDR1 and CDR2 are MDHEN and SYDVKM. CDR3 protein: CASRGDTGELFF. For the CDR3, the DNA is TGTGCCAGCAGGGGGGACACCGGGGAGCTGTTTTTT.

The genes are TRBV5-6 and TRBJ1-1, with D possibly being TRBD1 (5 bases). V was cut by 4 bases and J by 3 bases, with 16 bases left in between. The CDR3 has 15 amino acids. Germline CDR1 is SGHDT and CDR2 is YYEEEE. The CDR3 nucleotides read TGTGCCAGCAGCGACTGGGACGGGAGATACACTGAAGCTTTCTTT. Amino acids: CASSDWDGRYTEAFF.

CDR3: CASSSPGPYEQYF. The CDR3 coding sequence is TGTGCCAGCAGTTCCCCAGGGCCCTACGAGCAGTACTTC. The genes are TRBV27 and TRBJ2-7, with TRBD1 as a possible D gene (5 bases). Germline V gene lookup returns CDR1 MNHEY and CDR2 SMNVEV (reference sequence). The germline V and J ends were trimmed by 4 bases and 2 bases, with 9 bases remaining between them. CDR3 size: 13 residues.

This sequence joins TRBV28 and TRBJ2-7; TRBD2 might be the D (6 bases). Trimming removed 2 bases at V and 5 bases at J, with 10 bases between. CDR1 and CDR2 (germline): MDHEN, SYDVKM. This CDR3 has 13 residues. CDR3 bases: TGTGCCAGCAGTTTACGGGGGAACGACGAGCAGTACTTC. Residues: CASSLRGNDEQYF.

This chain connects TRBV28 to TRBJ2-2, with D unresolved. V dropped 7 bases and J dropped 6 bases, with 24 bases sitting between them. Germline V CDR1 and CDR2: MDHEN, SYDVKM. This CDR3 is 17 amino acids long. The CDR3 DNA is TGTGCCAGCACCAGTCAGCTCACATGGGCTTCCCCCGGGGAGCTGTTTTTT. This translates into CASTSQLTWASPGELFF.

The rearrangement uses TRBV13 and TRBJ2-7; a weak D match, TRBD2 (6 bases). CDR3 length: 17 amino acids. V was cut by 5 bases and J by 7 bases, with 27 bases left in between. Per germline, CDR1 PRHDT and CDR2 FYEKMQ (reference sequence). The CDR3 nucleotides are TGTGCCAGCAGCCCCTCCCGAGTAGGGGACTCGAGTTGGGAGCAGTACTTC. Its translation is CASSPSRVGDSSWEQYF.

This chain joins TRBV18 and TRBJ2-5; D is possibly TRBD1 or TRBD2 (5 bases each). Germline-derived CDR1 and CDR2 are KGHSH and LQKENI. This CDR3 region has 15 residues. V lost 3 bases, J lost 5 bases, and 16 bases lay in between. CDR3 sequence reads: CASSPGRGGRETQYF. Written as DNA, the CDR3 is TGTGCCAGCTCACCCGGACGTGGGGGTCGGGAGACCCAGTACTTC.

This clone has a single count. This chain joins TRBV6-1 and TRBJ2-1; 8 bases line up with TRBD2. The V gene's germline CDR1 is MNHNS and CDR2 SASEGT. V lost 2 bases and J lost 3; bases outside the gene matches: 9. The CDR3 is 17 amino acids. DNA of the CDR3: TGTGCCAGCAGTGAATTAGAGCGGGGGCCCCTCTACAATGAGCAGTTCTTC. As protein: CASSELERGPLYNEQFF.

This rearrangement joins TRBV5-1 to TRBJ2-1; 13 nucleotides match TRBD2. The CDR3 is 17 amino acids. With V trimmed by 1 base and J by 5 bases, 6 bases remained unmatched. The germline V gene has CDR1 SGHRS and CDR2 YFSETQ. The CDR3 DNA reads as TGCGCCAGCAGCTTGAGGTTCGGGACTAGCGGGAACAATGAGCAGTTCTTC. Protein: CASSLRFGTSGNNEQFF.

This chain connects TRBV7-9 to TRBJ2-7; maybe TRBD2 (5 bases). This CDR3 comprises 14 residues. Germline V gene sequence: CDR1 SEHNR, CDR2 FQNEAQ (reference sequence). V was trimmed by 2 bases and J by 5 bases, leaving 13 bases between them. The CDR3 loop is CASSLRAVGDEQYF. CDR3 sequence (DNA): TGTGCCAGCAGCTTAAGGGCGGTCGGGGACGAGCAGTACTTC.

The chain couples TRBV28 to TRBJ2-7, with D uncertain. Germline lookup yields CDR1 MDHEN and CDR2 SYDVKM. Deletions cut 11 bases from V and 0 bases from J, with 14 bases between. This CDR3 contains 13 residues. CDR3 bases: TGTGCCGCAGCGAGGCCTCTCTCCTACGAGCAGTACTTC. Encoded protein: CAAARPLSYEQYF.

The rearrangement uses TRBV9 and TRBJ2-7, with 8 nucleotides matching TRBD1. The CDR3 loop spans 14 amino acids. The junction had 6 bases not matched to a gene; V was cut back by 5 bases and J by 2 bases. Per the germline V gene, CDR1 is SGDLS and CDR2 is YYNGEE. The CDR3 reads CASSADRGAYEQYF. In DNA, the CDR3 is TGTGCCAGCAGTGCAGACAGGGGTGCCTACGAGCAGTACTTC.

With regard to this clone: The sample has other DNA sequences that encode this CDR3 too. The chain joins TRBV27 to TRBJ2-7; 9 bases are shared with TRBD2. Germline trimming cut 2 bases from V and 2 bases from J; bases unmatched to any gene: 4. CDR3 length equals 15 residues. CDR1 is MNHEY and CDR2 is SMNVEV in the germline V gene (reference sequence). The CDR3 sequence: CASSLSSGRTYEQYF. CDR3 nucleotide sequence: TGTGCCAGCAGTTTAAGTAGCGGGAGAACCTACGAGCAGTACTTC.

The CDR3 spells CASSLFPSTSGTGELFF. Written as DNA, the CDR3 is TGCGCCAGCAGCTTGTTTCCATCGACTAGCGGGACCGGGGAGCTGTTTTTT. The rearrangement links TRBV5-1 to TRBJ2-2; 10 nucleotides match TRBD2. Germline V gene lookup returns CDR1 SGHRS and CDR2 YFSETQ. The CDR3 runs 17 residues. After removal of 1 base from V and 5 bases from J, the junction contained 8 bases not matched to a gene. Full variable domain (missing parts from reference TRBV5-1 and TRBJ2-2): KAGVTQTPRYLIKTRGQQVTLSCSPISGHRSVSWYQQTPGQGLQFLFEYFSETQRNKGNFPGRFSGRQFSNSRSEMNVSTLELGDSALYLCASSLFPSTSGTGELFFGEGSRLTVL.

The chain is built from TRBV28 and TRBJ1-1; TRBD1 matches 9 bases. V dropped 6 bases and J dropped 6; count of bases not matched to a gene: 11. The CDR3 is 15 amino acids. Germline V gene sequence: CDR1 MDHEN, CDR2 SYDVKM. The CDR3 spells CASRLIPGQGPEAFF. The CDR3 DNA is TGTGCCAGCAGACTCATTCCGGGACAGGGCCCTGAAGCTTTCTTT.

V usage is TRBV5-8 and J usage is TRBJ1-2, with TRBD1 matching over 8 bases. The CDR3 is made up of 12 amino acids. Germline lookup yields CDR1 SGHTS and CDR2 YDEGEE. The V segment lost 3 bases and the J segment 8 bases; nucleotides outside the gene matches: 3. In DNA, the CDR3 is TGTGCCAGCAGCTCGGGACAGGTCGGCTACACCTTC. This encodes CASSSGQVGYTF.

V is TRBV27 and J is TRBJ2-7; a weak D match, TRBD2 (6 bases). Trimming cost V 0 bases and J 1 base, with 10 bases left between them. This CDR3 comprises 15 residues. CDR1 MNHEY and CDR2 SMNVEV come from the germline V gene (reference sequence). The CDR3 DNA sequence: TGTGCCAGCAGTTTATCCCTTGGGGGGTCCTACGAGCAGTACTTC. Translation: CASSLSLGGSYEQYF.

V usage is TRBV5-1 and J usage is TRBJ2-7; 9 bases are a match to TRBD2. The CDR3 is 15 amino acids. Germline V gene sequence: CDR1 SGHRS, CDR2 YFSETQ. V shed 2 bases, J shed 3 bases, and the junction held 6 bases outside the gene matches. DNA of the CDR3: TGCGCCAGCAGCTTAGGGCGGGAGGGCGGCTACGAGCAGTACTTC. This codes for CASSLGREGGYEQYF.

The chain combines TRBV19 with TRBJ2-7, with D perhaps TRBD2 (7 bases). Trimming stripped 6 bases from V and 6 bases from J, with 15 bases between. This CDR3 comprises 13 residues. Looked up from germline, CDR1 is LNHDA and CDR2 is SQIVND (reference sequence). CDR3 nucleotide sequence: TGTGCCAGTAGCGGGGGGTCGGGGGCCGAGCAGTACTTC. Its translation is CASSGGSGAEQYF.

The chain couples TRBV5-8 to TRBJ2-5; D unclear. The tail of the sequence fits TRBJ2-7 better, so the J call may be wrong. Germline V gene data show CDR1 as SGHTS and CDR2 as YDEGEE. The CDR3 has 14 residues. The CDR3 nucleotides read TGTGCCAGCAGCTTTCCCCGGAGCTCCTACGAGCAGTACTTC. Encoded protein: CASSFPRSSYEQYF.

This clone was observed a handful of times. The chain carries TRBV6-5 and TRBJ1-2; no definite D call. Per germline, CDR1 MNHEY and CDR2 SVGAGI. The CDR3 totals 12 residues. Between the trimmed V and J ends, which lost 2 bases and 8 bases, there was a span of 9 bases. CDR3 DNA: TGTGCCAGCAGTTACGCGGGAAAGGGCTACACCTTC. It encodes CASSYAGKGYTF.

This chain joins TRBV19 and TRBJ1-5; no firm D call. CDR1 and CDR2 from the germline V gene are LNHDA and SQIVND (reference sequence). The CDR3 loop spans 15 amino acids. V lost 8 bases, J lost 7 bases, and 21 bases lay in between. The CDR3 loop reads CASGWSLGLGQPQHF. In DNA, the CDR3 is TGTGCCAGTGGGTGGAGTTTAGGGTTGGGCCAGCCCCAGCATTTT. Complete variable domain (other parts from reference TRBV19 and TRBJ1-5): DGGITQSPKYLFRKEGQNVTLSCEQNLNHDAMYWYRQDPGQGLRLIYYSQIVNDFQKGDIAEGYSVSREKKESFPLTVTSAQKNPTAFYLCASGWSLGLGQPQHFGDGTRLSIL.

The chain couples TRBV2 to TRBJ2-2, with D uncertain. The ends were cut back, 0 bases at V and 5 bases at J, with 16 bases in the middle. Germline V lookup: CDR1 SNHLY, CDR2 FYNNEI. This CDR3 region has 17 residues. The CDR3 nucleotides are TGTGCCAGCAGTGAAGCGTGGCCCGAGGCAGAAACCGGGGAGCTGTTTTTT. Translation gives CASSEAWPEAETGELFF.

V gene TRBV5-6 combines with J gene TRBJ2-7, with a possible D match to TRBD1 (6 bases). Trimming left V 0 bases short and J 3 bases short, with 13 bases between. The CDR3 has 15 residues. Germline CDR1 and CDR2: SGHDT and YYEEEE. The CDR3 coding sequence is TGTGCCAGCAGCTTGGGAGGACAGCCATTCTACGAGCAGTACTTC. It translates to CASSLGGQPFYEQYF.

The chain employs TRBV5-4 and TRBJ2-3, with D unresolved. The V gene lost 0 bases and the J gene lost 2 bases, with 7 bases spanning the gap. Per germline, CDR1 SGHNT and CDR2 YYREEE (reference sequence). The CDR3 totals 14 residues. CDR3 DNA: TGTGCCAGCAGCTTGGAAGACCCCACAGATACGCAGTATTTT. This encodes CASSLEDPTDTQYF.

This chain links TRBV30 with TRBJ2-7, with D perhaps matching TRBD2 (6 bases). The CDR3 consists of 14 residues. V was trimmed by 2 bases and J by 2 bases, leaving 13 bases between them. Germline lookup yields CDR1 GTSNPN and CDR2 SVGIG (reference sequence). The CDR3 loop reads CAWSRGEAAYEQYF. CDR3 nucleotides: TGTGCCTGGAGTAGAGGGGAGGCGGCCTACGAGCAGTACTTC.